This entry lists 17 T cell receptor beta chains sequenced from one sample in a study of early T cells in non-severe SARS-CoV-2 infection. Each CDR3 protein gets one entry after TCRdb re-called the 5' RACE reads with MiXCR. The sample contains fewer than 95,000 distinct CDR3 sequences, 16% of which appear only once. Material: whole blood, obtained at baseline. These receptors all come from an adult who was a healthcare worker with PCR-confirmed SARS-CoV-2 infection or an uninfected control (not recorded which).

This clonotype has more than one count but fewer than ten. V and J are TRBV4-3 and TRBJ1-1; D possibly corresponds to TRBD1 (5 bases). Germline assignment: CDR1 LGHNA and CDR2 YSLEER. Trimming stripped 0 bases from V and 4 bases from J, with 9 bases between. The CDR3 covers 14 residues. In DNA, the CDR3 is TGCGCCAGCAGCCAAGAGAAGGGGATCACTGAAGCTTTCTTT. Encoded protein: CASSQEKGITEAFF.

This clonotype was observed a handful of times. The rearrangement joins TRBV5-1 to TRBJ1-1; a weak D match, TRBD1 (5 bases). Germline-derived CDR1 and CDR2 are SGHRS and YFSETQ. This CDR3 has 12 residues. Deletions cut 0 bases from V and 11 bases from J, with 11 bases between. The CDR3 is CASSLGGRDAFF. As DNA, the CDR3 is TGCGCCAGCAGCTTGGGGGGCAGGGATGCTTTCTTT.

The chain has TRBV20-1 and TRBJ1-1; D ambiguous. CDR3 size: 13 residues. Germline V gene data show CDR1 as DFQATT and CDR2 as SNEGSKA (reference sequence). Trimming removed 5 bases from V and 0 bases from J, with 10 bases in between. This chain's CDR3 is CSAGPDLNTEAFF. The CDR3 nucleotides are TGCAGTGCTGGACCGGACTTGAACACTGAAGCTTTCTTT.

There are a few counts of this clonotype. The chain recombines TRBV10-3 with TRBJ1-3; 10 bases are a match to TRBD1. The CDR3 loop spans 16 amino acids. CDR1 ENHRY and CDR2 SYGVKD come from the germline V gene. Unmatched junction bases numbered 5, after V lost 6 bases and J lost 0 bases. The CDR3 sequence: CAISGQGGISGNTIYF. The CDR3 DNA sequence: TGTGCCATCAGCGGACAGGGGGGAATCTCTGGAAACACCATATATTTT.

The table lists this clonotype with many counts. V is TRBV7-2 and J is TRBJ2-3, with no clear D. This CDR3 spans 14 amino acids. V lost 3 bases and J 0 bases, leaving 7 bases between the germline ends. Germline lookup yields CDR1 SGHTA and CDR2 FQGNSA. The CDR3 DNA sequence: TGTGCCAGCAGCTTTCGTGAAAGCACAGATACGCAGTATTTT. This gives the protein CASSFRESTDTQYF. Combining the CDR3 with reference TRBV7-2 and TRBJ2-3 gives the whole variable domain GAGVSQSPSNKVTEKGKDVELRCDPISGHTALYWYRQSLGQGLEFLIYFQGNSAPDKSGLPSDRFSAERTGGSVSTLTIQRTQQEDSAVYLCASSFRESTDTQYFGPGTRLTVL.

The V and J genes are TRBV10-3 and TRBJ2-3, with 14 bases that match TRBD2. Per germline, CDR1 ENHRY and CDR2 SYGVKD. Trimming cost V 8 bases and J 5 bases; bases outside gene matches: 3. The CDR3 is made up of 14 amino acids. The CDR3 nucleotides are TGTGCCATCGAGACTAGCGGGAGGGAAGATACGCAGTATTTT. It codes for CAIETSGREDTQYF.

This clonotype was seen many times. The chain has TRBV7-9 and TRBJ2-2, with TRBD1 as a possible D gene (5 bases). Trimming pared 5 bases from V and 5 bases from J, leaving 15 bases between. CDR1 SEHNR and CDR2 FQNEAQ come from the germline V gene (reference sequence). The CDR3 sequence is 15 residues long. The CDR3 DNA reads as TGTGCCAGCAGCGAAACCGACAGTAAAACCGGGGAGCTGTTTTTT. Protein product: CASSETDSKTGELFF.

This clonotype appeared many times. The genes are TRBV2 and TRBJ2-3; 10 nucleotides align to TRBD2. Germline values: CDR1 SNHLY, CDR2 FYNNEI. The CDR3 has 15 residues. The V gene end was trimmed by 4 bases and the J gene end by 2 bases; junction bases not matched to a gene: 3. Here the CDR3 reads CASSGSGRITDTQYF. The CDR3 bases are TGTGCCAGCAGTGGTAGCGGGAGGATCACAGATACGCAGTATTTT.

This clonotype was counted a few times. The rearrangement joins TRBV20-1 to TRBJ2-7, with D possibly being TRBD2 (5 bases). From germline, CDR1 is DFQATT and CDR2 SNEGSKA (reference sequence). This CDR3 contains 12 residues. The V end was cut by 5 bases, the J end by 5 bases, with 13 bases between. In DNA, the CDR3 is TGCAGTGCTCGTGAGAGGGTGGACGAGCAGTACTTC. This encodes CSARERVDEQYF.

J is TRBJ1-3 and V is TRBV24-1; the D is unclear. Germline V lookup: CDR1 KGHDR, CDR2 SFDVKD. Trimming cost V 1 base and J 3 bases, with 0 bases left between them. The CDR3 has 12 amino acids. The CDR3 DNA reads as TGTGCCACCAGTGATTTTGGAAACACCATATATTTT. Residues: CATSDFGNTIYF.

The rearrangement joins TRBV30 to TRBJ1-1; D gene unclear. Germline V gives CDR1 GTSNPN, CDR2 SVGIG (reference sequence). V lost 6 bases to trimming and J lost 1 base, with 9 bases between them. This CDR3 is 12 amino acids long. CDR3 nucleotide sequence: TGTGCCTGTGGGAAGGAGAACACTGAAGCTTTCTTT. This translates into CACGKENTEAFF.

Turning to this clonotype: The junction departs from germline at one end; a sequencing error may be responsible. This chain uses TRBV6-1 with TRBJ1-6; D not resolved. The germline V gene has CDR1 MNHNS and CDR2 SASEGT. The CDR3 totals 14 residues. Here the CDR3 reads CASSEIGNNSPLHF. The CDR3 DNA follows: TGTGCCAGCAGTGAAATAGGAAATAATTCACCCCTCCATTTT.

Of note for this clonotype: A much larger clone is a single base away; this may be a read error. V gene TRBV10-3 combines with J gene TRBJ2-5, with unresolved D. V lost 6 bases, J lost 3 bases, and 11 bases lay in between. The CDR3 has 13 residues. Germline V gives CDR1 ENHRY, CDR2 SYGVKD. Here the CDR3 DNA reads TGTGCCATCAGAGTGGACGAAAAAGAGACCCAGTACTTC. Protein sequence: CAIRVDEKETQYF.

This clonotype has more than one count but fewer than ten. The chain links TRBV7-8 to TRBJ2-5; possibly TRBD1 for D (5 bases). CDR1 is SGHVS, CDR2 FQNEAQ, per germline. V was clipped by 1 base and J by 0 bases, with 9 bases between them. CDR3 length: 15 residues. The chain's CDR3 is CASSLEATDQETQYF. CDR3 nucleotides: TGTGCCAGCAGCTTAGAGGCGACAGACCAAGAGACCCAGTACTTC.

The chain links TRBV10-3 to TRBJ2-1, with 7 bases matching TRBD2. The CDR3 sequence is 12 residues long. The trim removed 11 bases at V and 7 bases at J, leaving 8 bases unmatched. Per germline, CDR1 ENHRY and CDR2 SYGVKD. The CDR3 sequence is CAAGGRVNEQFF. The CDR3 region has the DNA TGTGCCGCCGGCGGGAGAGTGAATGAGCAGTTCTTC.

The sample holds a few counts of this clonotype. The chain recombines TRBV6-2 or TRBV6-3 with TRBJ2-2, with TRBD2 matching over 8 bases. J was trimmed by 6 bases and V by 2 bases; bases with no gene match: 5. The length of the CDR3 is 15 residues. Germline-derived CDR1 and CDR2 are MNHEY and SVGEGT. The DNA of the CDR3 is TGTGCCAGCAGTTACGTGCGGGAGGTCGCCGGGGAGCTGTTTTTT. Amino acid sequence: CASSYVREVAGELFF.

This clonotype was counted between two and nine times. V gene TRBV20-1 combines with J gene TRBJ2-5; 7 bases line up with TRBD1. In germline, CDR1 is DFQATT, CDR2 SNEGSKA (reference sequence). The CDR3 has 14 residues. V shed 3 bases and J 2 bases; nucleotides not matched to a gene: 6. CDR3 nucleotides: TGCAGTGCTAGGGGGGACAGAAAGCAAGAGACCCAGTACTTC. It codes for CSARGDRKQETQYF.